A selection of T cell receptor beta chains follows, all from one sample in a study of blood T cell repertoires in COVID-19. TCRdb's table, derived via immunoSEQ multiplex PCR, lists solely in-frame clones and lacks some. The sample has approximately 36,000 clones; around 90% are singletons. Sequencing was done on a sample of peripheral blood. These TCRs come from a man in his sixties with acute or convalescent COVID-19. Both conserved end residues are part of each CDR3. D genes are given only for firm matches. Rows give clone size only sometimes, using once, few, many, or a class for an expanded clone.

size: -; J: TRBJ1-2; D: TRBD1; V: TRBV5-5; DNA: TGTGCCAGCAGCTCAGACAGGGGCTATGGCTACACCTTC; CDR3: CASSSDRGYGYTF
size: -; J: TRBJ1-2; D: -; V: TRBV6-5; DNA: TGTGCCAGCAGCCTGGACTTCTCTGGGGACTATGGCTACACCTTC; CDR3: CASSLDFSGDYGYTF
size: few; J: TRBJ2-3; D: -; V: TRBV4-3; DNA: TGCGCCAGCAGCCCCGAGACAGGCACAGATACGCAGTATTTT; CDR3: CASSPETGTDTQYF
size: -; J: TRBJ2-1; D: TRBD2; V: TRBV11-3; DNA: TGTGCCAGCAGCCCGAACGGACTAGTCTACAATGAGCAGTTCTTC; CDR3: CASSPNGLVYNEQFF
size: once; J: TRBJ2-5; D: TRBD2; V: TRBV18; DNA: TGTGCCAGCTCACCCTCTAGCGGCACCCAAGAGACCCAGTACTTC; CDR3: CASSPSSGTQETQYF
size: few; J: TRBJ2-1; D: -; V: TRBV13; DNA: TGTGCCAGCAGCTTGACACGTACAGGGTCGAATGAGCAGTTCTTC; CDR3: CASSLTRTGSNEQFF
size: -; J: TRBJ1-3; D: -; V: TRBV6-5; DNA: TGTGCCAGCAGTTACACCTACAGGGCGAACACCATATATTTT; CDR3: CASSYTYRANTIYF
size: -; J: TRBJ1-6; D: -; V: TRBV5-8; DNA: TGTGCCAGCAGCAGGCGGGGGGGTACGAATTCACCCCTCCACTTT; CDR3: CASSRRGGTNSPLHF
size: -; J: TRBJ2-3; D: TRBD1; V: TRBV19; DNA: TGTGCCAGTAGTAAAGGACAGGGACCAGATACGCAGTATTTT; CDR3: CASSKGQGPDTQYF
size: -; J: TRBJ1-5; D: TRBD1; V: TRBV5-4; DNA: TGTGCCAGCAGTATTGACAGACAGGGAATGCTGCATTTT; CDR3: CASSIDRQGMLHF
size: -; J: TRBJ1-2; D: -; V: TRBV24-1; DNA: TGTGCCACCAGTGATCCCACGGGGAATTATGGCTACACCTTC; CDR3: CATSDPTGNYGYTF
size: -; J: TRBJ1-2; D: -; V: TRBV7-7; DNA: TGTGCTAGCACCAAGGAAAACAGACCTGGCTATGGCTACACCTTC; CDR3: CASTKENRPGYGYTF
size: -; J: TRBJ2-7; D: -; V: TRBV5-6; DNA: TGTGCCAGCAGCTTGAATCGGGAGCAGTACTTC; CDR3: CASSLNREQYF
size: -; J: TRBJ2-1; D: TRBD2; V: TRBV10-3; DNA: TGTGCCATCAGTGGAGGGACTAGGGCCGACAATGAGCAGTTCTTC; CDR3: CAISGGTRADNEQFF
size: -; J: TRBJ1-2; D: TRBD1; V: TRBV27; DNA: TGTGCCAGCAGTTTTCAGGGGGCGTATGGCTACACCTTC; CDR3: CASSFQGAYGYTF
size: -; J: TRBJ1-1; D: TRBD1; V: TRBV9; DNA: TGTGCCAGCAGCGTGGGGCAGGGGGCAAACACTGAAGCTTTCTTT; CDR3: CASSVGQGANTEAFF
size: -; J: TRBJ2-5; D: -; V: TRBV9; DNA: TGTGCCAGCAGCCGTGACAGTTTTTTTGAGACCCAGTACTTC; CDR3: CASSRDSFFETQYF
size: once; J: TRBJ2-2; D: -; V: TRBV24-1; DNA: TGTGCCACCAGCATGACCCGACTGAACACCGGGGAGCTGTTTTTT; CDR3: CATSMTRLNTGELFF
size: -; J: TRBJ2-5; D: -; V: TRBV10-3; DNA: TGTGCCATCAGGAGCCCGGGGAGGCAAGAGACCCAGTACTTC; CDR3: CAIRSPGRQETQYF
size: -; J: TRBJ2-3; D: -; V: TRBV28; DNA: TGTGCCAGCAGTCGAGCCGGTCGCACAGATACGCAGTATTTT; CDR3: CASSRAGRTDTQYF
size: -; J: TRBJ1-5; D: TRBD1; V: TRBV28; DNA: TGTGCCAGCCGTTTCTCGGACAGGGTACAGCCCCAGCATTTT; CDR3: CASRFSDRVQPQHF